The present TCR beta chain was sequenced within a study of cytomegalovirus exposure and HLA in healthy donors. Study-wide background: The Caucasian-associated ancestry cluster contained 81% of the roughly 400 genotyped donors.

PCR involved 60 Vbeta and 13 Jbeta primers. Data came from immunoSEQ multiplex PCR; TCRdb stores just in-frame clones and leaves some out. Of 150,000 to 200,000 clones detected, 87% appear once; the ten largest clones hold approximately 0.98%. The CDR3 totals 15 residues. CDR1 and CDR2 from the germline V gene are SEHNR and FQNEAQ (reference sequence). V gave up 4 bases and J gave up 9 bases; unmatched junction bases: 11. Sequencing was carried out using PBMCs. The chain links TRBV7-9 to TRBJ2-1; TRBD2 matches 8 bases. The receptor comes from a boy aged 2 to 9 in good health and CMV-seronegative. The DNA for the CDR3 is TGTGCCAGCAGCTCCTCGGGGGGGCCAGTGGTTGAGCAGTTCTTC. It specifies CASSSSGGPVVEQFF.